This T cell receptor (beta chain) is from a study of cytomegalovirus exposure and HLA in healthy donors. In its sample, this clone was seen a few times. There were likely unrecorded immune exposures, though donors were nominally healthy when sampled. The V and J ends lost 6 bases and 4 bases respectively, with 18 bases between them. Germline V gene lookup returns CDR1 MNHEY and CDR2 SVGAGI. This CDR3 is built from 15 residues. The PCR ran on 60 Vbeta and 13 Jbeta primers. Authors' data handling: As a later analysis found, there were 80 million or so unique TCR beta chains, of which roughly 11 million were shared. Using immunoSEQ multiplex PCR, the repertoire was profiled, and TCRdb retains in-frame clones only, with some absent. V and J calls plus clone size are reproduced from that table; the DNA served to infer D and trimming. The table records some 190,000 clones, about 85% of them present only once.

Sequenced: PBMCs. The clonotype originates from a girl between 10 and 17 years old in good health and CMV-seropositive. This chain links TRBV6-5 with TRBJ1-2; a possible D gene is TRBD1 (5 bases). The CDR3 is CASRDTGRTLYGYTF. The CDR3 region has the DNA TGTGCCAGCAGGGACACAGGACGGACCCTCTATGGCTACACCTTC.